This T cell receptor beta chain was captured by sequencing in a study of blood T cells in healthy people across ages. Regarding the study as a whole: TCR beta diversity was tightly associated with the proportion of naive T cells. Naive CD4+ cell counts and diversity both ran higher in long-lived than in aged donors.

Using a J-beta primer mix together with a sample-barcoded 5' primer, a second PCR was run for about 6 to 11 cycles. Each cDNA molecule was tagged by a template-switch adaptor that had 12 random nucleotides. TCRdb reprocessed the 5' RACE reads via MiXCR and lists one record per CDR3 protein. The profile shows some 1.5 million distinct CDR3 sequences, approximately 28% of them singletons. This clonotype appeared a few times. Its specificity is not known. CDR1 is SGHNT, CDR2 YYREEE, per germline (reference sequence). This CDR3 has 13 residues. Trimming pared 5 bases from V and 6 bases from J, leaving 12 bases between.

This sequence was found in a woman in her twenties or thirties in good health. The source material was blood. The genes are TRBV5-4 and TRBJ2-1; TRBD1 is a possible D gene (6 bases). Here the CDR3 DNA reads TGTGCCAGCAGGAAGGACAGCTTCAATGAGCAGTTCTTC. Translation gives CASRKDSFNEQFF.